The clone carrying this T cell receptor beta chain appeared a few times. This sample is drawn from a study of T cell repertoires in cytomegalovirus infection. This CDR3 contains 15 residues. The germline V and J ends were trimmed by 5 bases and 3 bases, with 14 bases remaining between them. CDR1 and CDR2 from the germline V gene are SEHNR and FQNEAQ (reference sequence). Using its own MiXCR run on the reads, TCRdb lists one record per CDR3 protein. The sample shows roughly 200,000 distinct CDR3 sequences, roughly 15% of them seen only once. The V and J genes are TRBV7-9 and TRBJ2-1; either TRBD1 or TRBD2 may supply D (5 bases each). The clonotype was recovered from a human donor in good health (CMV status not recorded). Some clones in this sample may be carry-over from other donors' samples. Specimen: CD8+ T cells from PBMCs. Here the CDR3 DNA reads TGTGCCAGCAGCCCAAGGGGAGACTTCTACAATGAGCAGTTCTTC. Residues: CASSPRGDFYNEQFF.